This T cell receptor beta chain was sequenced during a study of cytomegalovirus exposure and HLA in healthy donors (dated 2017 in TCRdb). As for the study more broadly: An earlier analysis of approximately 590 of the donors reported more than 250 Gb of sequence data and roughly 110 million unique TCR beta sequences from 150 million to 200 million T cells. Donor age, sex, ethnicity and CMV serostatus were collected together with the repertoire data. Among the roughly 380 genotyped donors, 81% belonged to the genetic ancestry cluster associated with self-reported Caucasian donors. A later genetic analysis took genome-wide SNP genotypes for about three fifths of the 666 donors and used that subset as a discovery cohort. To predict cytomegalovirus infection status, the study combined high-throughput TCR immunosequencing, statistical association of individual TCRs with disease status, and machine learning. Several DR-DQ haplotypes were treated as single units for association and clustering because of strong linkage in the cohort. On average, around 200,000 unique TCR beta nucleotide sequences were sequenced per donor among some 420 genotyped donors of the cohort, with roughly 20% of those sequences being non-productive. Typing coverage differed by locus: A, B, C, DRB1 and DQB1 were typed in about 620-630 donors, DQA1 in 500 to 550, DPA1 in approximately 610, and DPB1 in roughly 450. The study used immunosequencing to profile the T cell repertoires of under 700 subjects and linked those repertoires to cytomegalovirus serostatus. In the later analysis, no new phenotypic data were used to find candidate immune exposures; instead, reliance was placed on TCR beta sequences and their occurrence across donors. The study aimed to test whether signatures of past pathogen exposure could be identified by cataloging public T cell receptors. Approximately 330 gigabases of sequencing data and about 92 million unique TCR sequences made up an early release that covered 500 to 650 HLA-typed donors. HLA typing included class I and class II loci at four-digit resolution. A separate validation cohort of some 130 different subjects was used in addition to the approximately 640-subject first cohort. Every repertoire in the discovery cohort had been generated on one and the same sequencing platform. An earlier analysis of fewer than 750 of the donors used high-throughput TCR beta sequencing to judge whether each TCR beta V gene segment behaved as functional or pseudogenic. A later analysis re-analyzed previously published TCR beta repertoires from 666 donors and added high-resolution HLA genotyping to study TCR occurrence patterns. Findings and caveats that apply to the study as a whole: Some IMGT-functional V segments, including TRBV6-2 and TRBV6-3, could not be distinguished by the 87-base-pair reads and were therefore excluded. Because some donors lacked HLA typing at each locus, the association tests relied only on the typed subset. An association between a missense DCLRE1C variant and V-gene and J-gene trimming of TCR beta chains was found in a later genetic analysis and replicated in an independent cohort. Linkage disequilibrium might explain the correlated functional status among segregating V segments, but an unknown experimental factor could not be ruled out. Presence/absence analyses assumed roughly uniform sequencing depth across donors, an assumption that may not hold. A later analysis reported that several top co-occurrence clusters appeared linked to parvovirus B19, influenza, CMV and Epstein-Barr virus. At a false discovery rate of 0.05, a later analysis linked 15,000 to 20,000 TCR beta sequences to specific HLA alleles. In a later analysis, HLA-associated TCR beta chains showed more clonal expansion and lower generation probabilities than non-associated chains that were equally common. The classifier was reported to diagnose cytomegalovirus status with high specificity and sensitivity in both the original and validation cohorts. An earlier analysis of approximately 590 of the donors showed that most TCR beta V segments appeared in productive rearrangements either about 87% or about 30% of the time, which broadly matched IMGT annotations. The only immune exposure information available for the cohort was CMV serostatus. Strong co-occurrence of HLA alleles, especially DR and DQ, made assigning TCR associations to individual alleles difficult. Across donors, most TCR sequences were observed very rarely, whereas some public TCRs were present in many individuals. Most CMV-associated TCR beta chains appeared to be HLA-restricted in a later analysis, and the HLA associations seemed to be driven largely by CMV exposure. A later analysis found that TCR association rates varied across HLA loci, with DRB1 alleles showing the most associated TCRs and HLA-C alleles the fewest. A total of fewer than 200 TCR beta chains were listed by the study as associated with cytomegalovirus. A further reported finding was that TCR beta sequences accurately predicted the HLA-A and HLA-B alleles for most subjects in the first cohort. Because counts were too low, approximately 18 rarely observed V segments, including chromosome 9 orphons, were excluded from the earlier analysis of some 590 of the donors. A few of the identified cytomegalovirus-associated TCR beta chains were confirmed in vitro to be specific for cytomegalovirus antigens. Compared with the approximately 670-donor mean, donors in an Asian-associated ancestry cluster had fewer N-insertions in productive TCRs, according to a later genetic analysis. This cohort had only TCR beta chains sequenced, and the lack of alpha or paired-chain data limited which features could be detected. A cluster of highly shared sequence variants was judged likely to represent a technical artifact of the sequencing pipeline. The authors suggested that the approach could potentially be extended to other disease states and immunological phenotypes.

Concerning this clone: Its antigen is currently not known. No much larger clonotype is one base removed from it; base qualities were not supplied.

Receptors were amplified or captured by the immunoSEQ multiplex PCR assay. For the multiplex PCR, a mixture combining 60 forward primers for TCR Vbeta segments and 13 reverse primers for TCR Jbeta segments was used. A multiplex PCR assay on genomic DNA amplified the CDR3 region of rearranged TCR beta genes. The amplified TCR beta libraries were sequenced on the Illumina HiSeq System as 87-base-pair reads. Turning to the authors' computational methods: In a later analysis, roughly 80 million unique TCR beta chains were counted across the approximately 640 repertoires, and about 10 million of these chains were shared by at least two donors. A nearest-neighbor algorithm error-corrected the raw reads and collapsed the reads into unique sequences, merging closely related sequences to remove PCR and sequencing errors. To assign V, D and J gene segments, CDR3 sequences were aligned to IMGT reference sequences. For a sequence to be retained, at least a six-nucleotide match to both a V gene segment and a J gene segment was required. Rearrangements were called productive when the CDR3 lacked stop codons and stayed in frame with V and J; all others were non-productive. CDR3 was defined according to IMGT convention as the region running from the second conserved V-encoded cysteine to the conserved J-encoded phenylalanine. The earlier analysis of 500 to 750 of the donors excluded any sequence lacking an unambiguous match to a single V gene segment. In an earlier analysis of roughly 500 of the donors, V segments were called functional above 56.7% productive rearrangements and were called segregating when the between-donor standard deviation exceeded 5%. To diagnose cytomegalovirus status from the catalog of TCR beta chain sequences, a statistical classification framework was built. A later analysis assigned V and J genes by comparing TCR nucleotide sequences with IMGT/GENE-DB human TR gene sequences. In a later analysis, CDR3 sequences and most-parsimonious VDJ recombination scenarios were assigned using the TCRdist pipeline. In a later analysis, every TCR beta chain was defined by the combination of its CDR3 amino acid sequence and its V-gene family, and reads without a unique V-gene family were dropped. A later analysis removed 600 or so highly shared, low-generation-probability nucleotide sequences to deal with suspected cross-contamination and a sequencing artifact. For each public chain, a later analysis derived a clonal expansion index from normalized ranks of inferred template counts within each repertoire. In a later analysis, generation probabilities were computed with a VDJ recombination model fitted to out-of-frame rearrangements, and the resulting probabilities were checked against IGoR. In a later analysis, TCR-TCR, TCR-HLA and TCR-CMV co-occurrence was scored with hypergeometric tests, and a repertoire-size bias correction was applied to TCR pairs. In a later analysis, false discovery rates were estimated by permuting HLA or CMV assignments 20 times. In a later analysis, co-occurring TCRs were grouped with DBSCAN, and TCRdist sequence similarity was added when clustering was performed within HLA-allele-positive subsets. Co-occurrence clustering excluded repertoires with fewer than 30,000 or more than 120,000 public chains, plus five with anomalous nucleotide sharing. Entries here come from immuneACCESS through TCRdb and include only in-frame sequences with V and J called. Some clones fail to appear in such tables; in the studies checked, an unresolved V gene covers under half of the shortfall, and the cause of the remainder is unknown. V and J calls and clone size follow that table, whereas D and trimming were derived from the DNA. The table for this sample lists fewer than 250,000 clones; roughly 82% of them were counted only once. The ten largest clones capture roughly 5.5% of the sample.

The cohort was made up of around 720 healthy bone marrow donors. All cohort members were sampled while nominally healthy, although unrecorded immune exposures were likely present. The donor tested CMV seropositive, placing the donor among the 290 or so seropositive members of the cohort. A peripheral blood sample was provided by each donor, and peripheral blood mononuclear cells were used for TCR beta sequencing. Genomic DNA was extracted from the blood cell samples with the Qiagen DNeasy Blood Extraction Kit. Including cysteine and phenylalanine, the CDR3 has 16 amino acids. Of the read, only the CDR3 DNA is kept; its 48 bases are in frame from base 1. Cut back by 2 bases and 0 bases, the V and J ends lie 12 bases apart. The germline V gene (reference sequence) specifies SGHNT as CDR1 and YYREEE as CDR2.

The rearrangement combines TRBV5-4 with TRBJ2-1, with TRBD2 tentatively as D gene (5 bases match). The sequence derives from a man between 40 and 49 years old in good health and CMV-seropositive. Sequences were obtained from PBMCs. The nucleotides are TGTGCCAGCAGCTTAGCCGGGGTTAGCTCCTACAATGAGCAGTTCTTC. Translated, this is CASSLAGVSSYNEQFF. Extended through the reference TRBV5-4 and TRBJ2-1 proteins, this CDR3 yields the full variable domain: ETGVTQSPTHLIKTRGQQVTLRCSSQSGHNTVSWYQQALGQGPQFIFQYYREEENGRGNFPPRFSGLQFPNYSSELNVNALELDDSALYLCASSLAGVSSYNEQFFGPGTRLTVL.